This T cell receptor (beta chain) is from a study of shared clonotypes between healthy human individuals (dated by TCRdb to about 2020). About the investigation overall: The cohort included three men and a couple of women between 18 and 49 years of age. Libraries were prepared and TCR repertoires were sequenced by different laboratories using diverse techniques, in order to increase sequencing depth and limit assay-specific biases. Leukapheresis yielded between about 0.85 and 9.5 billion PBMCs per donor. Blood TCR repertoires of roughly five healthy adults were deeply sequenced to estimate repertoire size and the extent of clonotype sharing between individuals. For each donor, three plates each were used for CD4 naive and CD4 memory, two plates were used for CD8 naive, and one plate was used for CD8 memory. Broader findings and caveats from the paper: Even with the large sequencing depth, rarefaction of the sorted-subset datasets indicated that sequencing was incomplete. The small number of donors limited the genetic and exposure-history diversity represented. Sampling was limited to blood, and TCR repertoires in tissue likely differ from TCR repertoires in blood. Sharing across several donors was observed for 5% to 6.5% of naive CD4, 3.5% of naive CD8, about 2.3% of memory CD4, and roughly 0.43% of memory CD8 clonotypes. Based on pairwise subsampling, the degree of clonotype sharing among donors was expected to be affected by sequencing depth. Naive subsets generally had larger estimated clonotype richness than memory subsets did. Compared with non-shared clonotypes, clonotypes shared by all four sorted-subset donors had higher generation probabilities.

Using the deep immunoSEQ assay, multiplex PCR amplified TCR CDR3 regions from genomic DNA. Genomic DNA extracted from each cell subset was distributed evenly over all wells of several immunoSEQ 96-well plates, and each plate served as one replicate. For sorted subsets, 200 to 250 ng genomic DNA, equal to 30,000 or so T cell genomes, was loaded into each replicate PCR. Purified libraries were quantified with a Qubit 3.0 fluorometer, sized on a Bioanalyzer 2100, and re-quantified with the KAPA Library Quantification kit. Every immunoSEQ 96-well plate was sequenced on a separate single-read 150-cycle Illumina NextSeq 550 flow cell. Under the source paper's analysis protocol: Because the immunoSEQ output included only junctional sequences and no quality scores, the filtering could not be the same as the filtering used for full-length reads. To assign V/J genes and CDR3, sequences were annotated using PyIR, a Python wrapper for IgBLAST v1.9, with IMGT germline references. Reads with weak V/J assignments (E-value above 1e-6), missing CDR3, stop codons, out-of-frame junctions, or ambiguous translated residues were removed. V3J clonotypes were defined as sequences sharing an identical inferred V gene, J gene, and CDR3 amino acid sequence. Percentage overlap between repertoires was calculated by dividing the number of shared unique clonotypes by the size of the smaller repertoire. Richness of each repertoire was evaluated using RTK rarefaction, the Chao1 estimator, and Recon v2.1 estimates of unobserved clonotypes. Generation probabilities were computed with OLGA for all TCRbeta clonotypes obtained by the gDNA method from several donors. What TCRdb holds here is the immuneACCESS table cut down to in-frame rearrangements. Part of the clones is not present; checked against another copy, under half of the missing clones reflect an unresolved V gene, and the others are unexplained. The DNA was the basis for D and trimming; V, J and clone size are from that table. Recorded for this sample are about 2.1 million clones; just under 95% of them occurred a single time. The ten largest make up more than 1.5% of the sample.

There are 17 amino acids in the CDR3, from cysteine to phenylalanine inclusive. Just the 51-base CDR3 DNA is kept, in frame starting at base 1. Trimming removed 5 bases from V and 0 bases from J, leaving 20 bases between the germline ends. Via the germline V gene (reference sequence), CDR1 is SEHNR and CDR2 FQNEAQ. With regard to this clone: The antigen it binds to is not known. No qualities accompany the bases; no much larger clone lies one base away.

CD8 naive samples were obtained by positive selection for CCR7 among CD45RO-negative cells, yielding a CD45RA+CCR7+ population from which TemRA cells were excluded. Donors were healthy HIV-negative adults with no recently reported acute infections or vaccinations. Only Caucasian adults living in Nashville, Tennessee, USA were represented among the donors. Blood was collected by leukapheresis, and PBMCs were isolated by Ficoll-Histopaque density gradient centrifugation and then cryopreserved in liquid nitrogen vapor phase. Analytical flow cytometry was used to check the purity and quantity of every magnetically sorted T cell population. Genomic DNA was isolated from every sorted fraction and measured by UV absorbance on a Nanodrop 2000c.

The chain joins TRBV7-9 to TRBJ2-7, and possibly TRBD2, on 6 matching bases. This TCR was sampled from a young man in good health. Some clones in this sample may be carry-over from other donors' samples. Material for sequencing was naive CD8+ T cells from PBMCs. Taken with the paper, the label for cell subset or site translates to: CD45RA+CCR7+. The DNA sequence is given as TGTGCCAGCAGCCCGTTGAGACCGGGACTCAACTCCTACGAGCAGTACTTC. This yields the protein CASSPLRPGLNSYEQYF.